This TCR beta chain emerged from a study of shared clonotypes between healthy human individuals (TCRdb year 2020). In the study overall: The cohort included three men and two women between 18 and 49 years of age. For each donor, CD4 naive and CD4 memory were each run on three plates, CD8 naive on two plates, and CD8 memory on one plate. To estimate repertoire size and how much clonotypes are shared between individuals, the study performed deep sequencing of blood TCR repertoires from about five healthy adults. To increase sequencing depth and limit assay-specific biases, different laboratories used diverse techniques to prepare libraries and sequence TCR repertoires. Between about 0.85 and 8.9 billion PBMCs per donor were obtained by leukapheresis.

The research as a whole found: Because the study included a small number of donors, the genetic and exposure-history diversity represented was limited. Rarefaction of sorted-subset datasets indicated incomplete sequencing despite the large sequencing depth. Based on pairwise subsampling, the degree of clonotype sharing among donors was expected to be affected by sequencing depth. When a handful of donors were compared, the shared fraction of clonotypes was around 5% for naive CD4, approximately 3.3% for naive CD8, about 2.4% for memory CD4, and 0.3% to 0.5% for memory CD8. Estimated clonotype richness was generally larger for naive than for memory subsets. Compared with non-shared clonotypes, the clonotypes found in all four sorted-subset donors had higher generation probabilities. Sampling was restricted to blood, and TCR repertoires in tissue are likely to differ from TCR repertoires in blood.

The CDR3 measures 17 amino acids from cysteine to phenylalanine. Only the CDR3 part of the read is kept: 51 bases, read in frame from the first base. Sequences MNHEY (CDR1) and SMNVEV (CDR2) are obtained from the germline V gene (reference sequence). Deletion took 4 bases off V and 0 bases off J, with a span of 13 bases between the germline ends. Remarks on this clone: This receptor's antigen is unknown. No much larger clone exists at a distance of one base, and base qualities are not known.

Using the deep immunoSEQ assay, TCR CDR3 regions were amplified from genomic DNA by multiplex PCR. Extracted genomic DNA from each cell subset was distributed evenly across all wells of several immunoSEQ 96-well plates, and each plate was treated as a replicate. For sorted subsets, around 200 ng genomic DNA, equal to some 28,000 T cell genomes, was loaded into each replicate PCR. The purified libraries were quantified using a Qubit 3.0 fluorometer, sized with a Bioanalyzer 2100, and then quantified again using the KAPA Library Quantification kit. A separate single-read 150-cycle Illumina NextSeq 550 flow cell was used to sequence each immunoSEQ 96-well plate. The published analysis was carried out like this. The immunoSEQ output contained only junctional sequences without quality scores, so filtering could not match that applied to full-length reads. To assign V/J genes and CDR3, sequences were annotated against IMGT germline references using PyIR, a Python wrapper for IgBLAST v1.9. Reads were filtered out if the reads had weak V/J assignments (E-value above 1e-6), no CDR3, stop codons, out-of-frame junctions, or ambiguous translated residues. V3J clonotypes were defined as sequences sharing an identical inferred V gene, J gene, and CDR3 amino acid sequence. Percentage overlap between repertoires was calculated by dividing the number of shared unique clonotypes by the size of the smaller repertoire. Repertoire richness was assessed with RTK rarefaction, the Chao1 estimator, and Recon v2.1 estimates of unobserved clonotypes. OLGA was used to compute generation probabilities for all TCRbeta clonotypes that the gDNA method yielded from a handful of donors. TCRdb took this table from immuneACCESS and kept in-frame rearrangements with V and J called. Such tables lack part of the clones; where checked against another copy, unresolved V genes explain under half of the gap, and the rest is unexplained. V and J calls and clone size are copied from that table; D and trimming were computed from the DNA. Counted in this sample were millions of clones; over 85% of them appeared once. The ten biggest clones cover 0.13% of the sample.

Donors were healthy HIV-negative adults with no recently reported acute infections or vaccinations. Every donor was a Caucasian adult living in Nashville, Tennessee, USA. CD4+ T cells were enriched by magnetic negative selection; naive cells were then positively selected on CD45RA, and the negative fraction formed the memory subset. Blood was collected by leukapheresis, and PBMCs were isolated by Ficoll-Histopaque density gradient centrifugation and then cryopreserved in liquid nitrogen vapor phase. Analytical flow cytometry was used to check the purity and quantity of each magnetically sorted T cell population. Genomic DNA was isolated from every sorted fraction and measured by UV absorbance on a Nanodrop 2000c.

Sequencing input: naive CD4+ T cells sorted from blood. What this sample's cell subset or site label stands for: CD45RA+ positively selected. Rearrangement joined TRBV27 to TRBJ2-6; TRBD1 is a possible D gene, resting on 6 matching bases. The receptor comes from a man aged 18 to 30 in good health. The sequenced DNA is TGTGCCAGCAGTTCGGGACAATTAGACTCTGGGGCCAACGTCCTGACTTTC. The resulting protein is CASSSGQLDSGANVLTF.